This record covers a single T cell receptor beta chain. These data belong to a study of preoperative IRX-2 immunotherapy in early breast cancer. The table came from immunoSEQ multiplex PCR; TCRdb's copy has only in-frame clones and leaves some out. This table has about 19,000 clones, around four fifths appearing once. Regarding treatment: preoperative locoregional IRX-2 cytokine immunotherapy. Preoperative locoregional IRX-2 cytokine immunotherapy was tested in the phase Ib source study. The source was lymph node tissue, collected after IRX-2 immunotherapy. This receptor was taken from a human donor with breast cancer.

DNA of the CDR3: TGCGCCAGCGGGAGGGGAACGGGGATCGGGGAGCTGTTTTTT. Its protein is CASGRGTGIGELFF. The chain joins TRBV10-2 to TRBJ2-2; 7 bases agree with TRBD2. CDR1 and CDR2 from the germline V gene are WSHSY and SAAADI. V was pared by 8 bases and J by 7 bases, with 10 bases of the junction left unmatched. This CDR3 region has 14 residues.